This T cell receptor (beta chain) originates from a study of shared clonotypes between healthy human individuals. Background on the study: The donors, a couple of women and a few men, were aged 18 to 49. Each donor had three CD4 naive, three CD4 memory, two CD8 naive and one CD8 memory plate.

Sequencing used immunoSEQ multiplex PCR; TCRdb keeps in-frame clones, though not all of them. This table holds nearly 2 million clones, about 94% found once. The ends lost 0 bases at V and 7 bases at J; junction bases unmatched: 3. The CDR3 is 15 residues long. Germline V CDR1 and CDR2: SGHDT, YYEEEE. It was CD45RO-negative cells, positively selected for CCR7, that made up naive CD8 cells, with terminally differentiated effector memory CD45RA+ cells excluded. The specimen was naive CD8+ T cells sorted from blood. The origin of this receptor is a man aged 18 to 30 in good health. The chain has TRBV5-6 and TRBJ1-4; 10 nucleotides agree with TRBD1. In DNA, the CDR3 is TGTGCCAGCAGCTTGGGGACAGGGGGACCTGAAAAACTGTTTTTT. It yields the protein CASSLGTGGPEKLFF.